Listed here are 28 T cell receptor beta chains from one sample, sequenced in a study of beta chain features in type 1 diabetes (dated by TCRdb to about 2018). Library preparation employed the immunoSEQ multiplex PCR assay. The entire amount of isolated RNA was reverse transcribed using the High Capacity cDNA Reverse Transcription Kit, so the sequenced TCRB transcripts were expressed ones. TCRdb mirrors the immuneACCESS table, restricted to in-frame sequences. Some clones are absent from its copies; in checked studies, under half trace to an unresolved V gene, and the reason for the others is unknown. This sample gives around 250,000 clones in total; about 26% of them show up just once. In total, the top ten clones hold more than 3% of the sample. Sample: central memory CD4+ T cells from blood. Receptors originate from a man aged 30 to 39 in good health.

This clone was detected only a few times. The gene calls are TRBV4-3 and TRBJ2-1; 9 bases align to TRBD1. CDR1 and CDR2 (germline): LGHNA, YSLEER. There are 14 residues in the CDR3. J was trimmed by 9 bases and V by 1 base; bases with no gene match: 4. The CDR3 region is CASSQGGQGGEQFF. CDR3 in DNA: TGCGCCAGCAGCCAAGGGGGACAGGGCGGTGAGCAGTTCTTC.

This clone was observed at least ten times. CDR3: CASSRTSGGTDTQYF. The CDR3 DNA follows: TGTGCCAGCAGCCGGACTAGCGGGGGAACAGATACGCAGTATTTT. The V and J genes are TRBV13 and TRBJ2-3, with TRBD2 matching 13 bases. Germline V gene data show CDR1 as PRHDT and CDR2 as FYEKMQ (reference sequence). The CDR3 sequence is 15 residues long. V lost 5 bases and J lost 3; bases outside the gene matches: 2.

The rearrangement uses TRBV28 and TRBJ2-3; 9 bases map to TRBD2. The CDR3 length is 16 residues. With V trimmed by 4 bases and J by 0 bases, 5 bases remained unmatched. The germline V gene encodes CDR1 MDHEN and CDR2 SYDVKM. Here the CDR3 reads CASSSPSGASTDTQYF. In DNA, the CDR3 is TGTGCCAGCAGTTCCCCTAGCGGGGCTAGCACAGATACGCAGTATTTT.

This clone was seen only a few times. V is TRBV25-1 and J is TRBJ2-6, with unresolved D. V was trimmed by 4 bases and J by 0 bases, leaving 13 bases between them. Germline V gene data show CDR1 as MGHDK and CDR2 as SYGVNS. The CDR3 loop spans 17 amino acids. CDR3 nucleotide sequence: TGTGCCAGCAGTGGACCTCGAGCGAACTCTGGGGCCAACGTCCTGACTTTC. Protein: CASSGPRANSGANVLTF.

The J gene is TRBJ2-5, the V gene TRBV12-5; 8 bases align to TRBD1. The CDR3 extends over 15 amino acids. With 1 base clipped from V and 4 bases from J, the junction kept 5 bases outside the gene matches. Germline V lookup: CDR1 LGHNT, CDR2 FRNRAP. This CDR3 reads CASGLATGGVETQYF. DNA of the CDR3: TGTGCTAGTGGTTTGGCTACAGGGGGAGTAGAGACCCAGTACTTC.

J is TRBJ2-7 and V is TRBV6-6; either TRBD1 or TRBD2 may supply D (6 bases each). With 4 bases removed from V and 0 bases from J, the gap between germline ends came to 16 bases. The CDR3 is 16 residues long. Germline values: CDR1 MNHNY, CDR2 SVGAGI (reference sequence). In DNA form, the CDR3 reads TGTGCCAGCAGTTCCCCGTGGGGGGCGAACTCCTACGAGCAGTACTTC. This translates into CASSSPWGANSYEQYF.

The chain recombines TRBV6-1 with TRBJ2-5; 10 nucleotides match TRBD2. The CDR3 consists of 14 residues. Germline CDR1 and CDR2: MNHNS and SASEGT. Unmatched junction bases numbered 4, after V lost 5 bases and J lost 4 bases. The CDR3 coding sequence is TGTGCCAGCAGTCAGCGGGGGGGCAGAGAGACCCAGTACTTC. Translation gives CASSQRGGRETQYF.

In this sample, this clone turned up many times. V is TRBV6-6 and J is TRBJ2-1, with 12 bases that match TRBD1. This CDR3 has 13 amino acids. Germline V gene lookup returns CDR1 MNHNY and CDR2 SVGAGI (reference sequence). Trimming at V came to 5 bases and at J to 14 bases, leaving 7 bases not matched to a gene. CDR3 nucleotide sequence: TGTGCCAGCAGTGGGACAGGGGGCCAGGGTGAGTTCTTC. This sequence encodes CASSGTGGQGEFF.

A note on this clone: Other DNA sequences in the sample encode the same CDR3. This chain connects TRBV7-9 to TRBJ1-1; no clear D. CDR3 length equals 12 residues. Looked up from germline, CDR1 is SEHNR and CDR2 is FQNEAQ (reference sequence). The V gene lost 4 bases and the J gene lost 2 bases, with 5 bases spanning the gap. The CDR3 DNA sequence: TGTGCCAGCAGCTGGGATAACACTGAAGCTTTCTTT. This gives the protein CASSWDNTEAFF.

The gene calls are TRBV2 and TRBJ1-6; 7 bases are a match to TRBD1. Germline CDR1 is SNHLY and CDR2 is FYNNEI. V gave up 5 bases and J gave up 10 bases; unmatched junction bases: 14. The CDR3 is 16 amino acids. CDR3 sequence (DNA): TGTGCCAGCAGTAGGGTTGATACAGGGGTACAGTCACCCCTCCACTTT. Translated: CASSRVDTGVQSPLHF.

This clone was seen a handful of times. The chain joins TRBV5-6 to TRBJ2-2, with 8 bases lining up with TRBD2. With 3 bases clipped from V and 4 bases from J, the junction kept 8 bases outside the gene matches. This CDR3 region has 16 residues. Germline V gene lookup returns CDR1 SGHDT and CDR2 YYEEEE. This CDR3 is CASSSLAGSGTGELFF. Here the CDR3 DNA reads TGTGCCAGCAGCTCCCTAGCGGGTTCAGGCACCGGGGAGCTGTTTTTT.

The J gene is TRBJ2-1, the V gene TRBV7-9; TRBD2 aligns across 9 bases. The V segment lost 2 bases and the J segment 9 bases; nucleotides outside the gene matches: 11. Germline-derived CDR1 and CDR2 are SEHNR and FQNEAQ (reference sequence). The CDR3 spans 16 residues. CDR3: CASSLTSGLALREQFF. The CDR3, as DNA: TGTGCCAGCAGCTTAACCTCGGGACTAGCACTTCGTGAGCAGTTCTTC.

This chain connects TRBV15 to TRBJ2-7, with TRBD2 matching over 7 bases. Per germline, CDR1 LNHNV and CDR2 YYDKDF (reference sequence). This CDR3 contains 16 residues. Unmatched junction bases numbered 13, after V lost 1 base and J lost 7 bases. CDR3 DNA: TGTGCCACCAGCAGAGGCCGAACTAGCGCGGGGGAGGAGCAGTACTTC. Its translation: CATSRGRTSAGEEQYF.

This clone appeared a few times. The chain carries TRBV5-1 and TRBJ2-2; D unclear. CDR1 is SGHRS, CDR2 YFSETQ, per germline. The CDR3 totals 14 residues. Trimming stripped 3 bases from V and 3 bases from J, with 9 bases between. CDR3 protein: CASSSGTYTGELFF. The CDR3 region has the DNA TGCGCCAGCAGCTCCGGAACGTACACCGGGGAGCTGTTTTTT.

A few counts support this clone. This CDR3 is CASSANPEASYEQYF. CDR3 nucleotide sequence: TGTGCCAGCAGCGCCAATCCGGAAGCCTCCTACGAGCAGTACTTC. This sequence joins TRBV11-2 and TRBJ2-7; D call uncertain. V lost 5 bases and J 0 bases, leaving 14 bases between the germline ends. This CDR3 region has 15 residues. Germline V CDR1 and CDR2: SGHAT, FQNNGV. The full variable domain, completed using reference TRBV11-2 and TRBJ2-7, is EAGVAQSPRYKIIEKRQSVAFWCNPISGHATLYWYQQILGQGPKLLIQFQNNGVVDDSQLPKDRFSAERLKGVDSTLKIQPAKLEDSAVYLCASSANPEASYEQYFGPGTRLTVT.

The chain joins TRBV7-2 to TRBJ2-3; 9 positions agree with TRBD2. This CDR3 is 17 amino acids long. Trimming at V came to 0 bases and at J to 0 bases, leaving 4 bases not matched to a gene. Germline loops: CDR1 SGHTA, CDR2 FQGNSA. The CDR3 DNA is TGTGCCAGCAGCTTAGCGCTTACTAGCGGGAGCACAGATACGCAGTATTTT. Translating it yields CASSLALTSGSTDTQYF.

The chain is built from TRBV7-2 and TRBJ1-1; D is undetermined. Trimming took off 5 bases at V and 1 base at J, with 14 bases between the two ends. Germline assignment: CDR1 SGHTA and CDR2 FQGNSA. The CDR3 is 15 amino acids. The CDR3 region is CASSAHGVRNTEAFF. CDR3 coding DNA: TGTGCCAGCAGCGCGCACGGGGTGAGGAACACTGAAGCTTTCTTT. The full variable domain, with the rest looked up from reference TRBV7-2 and TRBJ1-1, is GAGVSQSPSNKVTEKGKDVELRCDPISGHTALYWYRQSLGQGLEFLIYFQGNSAPDKSGLPSDRFSAERTGGSVSTLTIQRTQQEDSAVYLCASSAHGVRNTEAFFGQGTRLTVV.

V and J are TRBV4-3 and TRBJ2-7; perhaps TRBD1 as D (6 bases). The V end was cut by 1 base, the J end by 2 bases, with 12 bases between. The CDR3 sequence is 15 residues long. The V gene's germline CDR1 is LGHNA and CDR2 YSLEER. This CDR3 is CASSQALGQTYEQYF. The CDR3 DNA reads TGCGCCAGCAGCCAAGCCTTAGGACAGACCTACGAGCAGTACTTC.

V usage is TRBV30 and J usage is TRBJ2-7, with 7 bases fitting TRBD1. The CDR3 is 11 amino acids. Per the germline V gene, CDR1 is GTSNPN and CDR2 is SVGIG (reference sequence). V shed 2 bases and J 5 bases; nucleotides not matched to a gene: 0. CDR3 sequence: CAWSQGDEQYF. The CDR3 DNA is TGTGCCTGGAGTCAGGGGGACGAGCAGTACTTC.

This clone turned up a few times. The gene calls are TRBV29-1 and TRBJ2-2, with TRBD2 as a possible D gene (5 bases). With 4 bases removed from V and 4 bases from J, the gap between germline ends came to 13 bases. The CDR3 loop spans 14 amino acids. The germline V gene encodes CDR1 SQVTM and CDR2 ANQGSEA. CDR3 loop: CSVARDTGTGELFF. CDR3 DNA: TGCAGCGTTGCCCGGGATACGGGCACCGGGGAGCTGTTTTTT.

This clone turned up a few times. The CDR3 loop is CAIGGQGTNEQFF. The CDR3 DNA sequence: TGTGCCATCGGGGGACAGGGGACAAATGAGCAGTTCTTC. The V and J genes are TRBV10-3 and TRBJ2-1; 10 bases agree with TRBD1. Per the germline V gene, CDR1 is ENHRY and CDR2 is SYGVKD. V shed 8 bases, J shed 7 bases, and the junction held 5 bases outside the gene matches. This CDR3 comprises 13 residues.

The chain combines TRBV7-2 with TRBJ2-6; 7 bases match TRBD2. Germline-derived CDR1 and CDR2 are SGHTA and FQGNSA. The CDR3 runs 19 residues. V shed 5 bases and J 0 bases; nucleotides not matched to a gene: 13. The DNA of the CDR3 is TGTGCCAGCAGCCCCTCCCGGGTAGCGGGCCTCTCTGGGGCCAACGTCCTGACTTTC. Residues: CASSPSRVAGLSGANVLTF.

The rearrangement joins TRBV29-1 to TRBJ2-1; 7 bases map to TRBD1. The germline CDR1 and CDR2 sequences are SQVTM and ANQGSEA. The CDR3 is 15 amino acids. The ends lost 5 bases at V and 0 bases at J; junction bases unmatched: 7. The CDR3: CSVPTGASSYNEQFF. In DNA, the CDR3 is TGCAGCGTTCCCACAGGGGCCAGCTCCTACAATGAGCAGTTCTTC.

A few counts support this clone. The gene calls are TRBV20-1 and TRBJ1-2; D is unclear. This CDR3 contains 11 residues. Germline values: CDR1 DFQATT, CDR2 SNEGSKA (reference sequence). In DNA, the CDR3 is TGCAGGGCCGGCGGGGACTATGGCTACACCTTC. Protein sequence: CRAGGDYGYTF.

The chain joins TRBV28 to TRBJ2-7, with D hard to call. Trimming shortened V by 5 bases and J by 0 bases, and 8 bases separated the two germline ends. The CDR3 has 13 amino acids. Germline assignment: CDR1 MDHEN and CDR2 SYDVKM. CDR3 residues: CASSQGISYEQYF. The CDR3 nucleotides are TGTGCCAGCAGTCAAGGGATCTCCTACGAGCAGTACTTC.

This clone has just a few counts. The chain carries TRBV29-1 and TRBJ2-7, with TRBD2 identical over 14 bases. The CDR3 is 14 residues long. CDR1 is SQVTM, CDR2 ANQGSEA, per germline. The V gene end was trimmed by 4 bases and the J gene end by 7 bases; junction bases not matched to a gene: 6. The CDR3 loop reads CSVGLAGGPGEQYF. The CDR3 bases are TGCAGCGTTGGACTAGCGGGAGGGCCCGGTGAGCAGTACTTC.

The chain combines TRBV29-1 with TRBJ1-2; no clear D. Germline values: CDR1 SQVTM, CDR2 ANQGSEA. V was shortened by 4 bases and J by 8 bases, with 11 bases between the two germline ends. The CDR3 contains 11 residues. The CDR3 sequence is CSVVGEYGYTF. In DNA form, the CDR3 reads TGCAGCGTTGTCGGGGAATACGGCTACACCTTC.

This clone was detected a few times. The chain carries TRBV7-2 and TRBJ2-3; D might be TRBD2 (5 bases). Trimming left V 7 bases short and J 0 bases short, with 17 bases between. The CDR3 consists of 16 residues. Germline-derived CDR1 and CDR2 are SGHTA and FQGNSA. CDR3 coding DNA: TGTGCCAGCACCCCACGAGGCGGGCCTAGCACAGATACGCAGTATTTT. This sequence encodes CASTPRGGPSTDTQYF.